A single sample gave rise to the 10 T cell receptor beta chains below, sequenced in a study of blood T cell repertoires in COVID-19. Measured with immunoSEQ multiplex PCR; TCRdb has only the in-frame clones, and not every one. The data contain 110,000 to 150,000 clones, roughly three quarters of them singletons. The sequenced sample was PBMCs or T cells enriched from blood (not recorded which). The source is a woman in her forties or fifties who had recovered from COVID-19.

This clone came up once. CDR3 nucleotides: TGTGCCAGCACTCGGGAGGTCTGGGAGACCCAGTACTTC. Residues: CASTREVWETQYF. The genes are TRBV28 and TRBJ2-5, with TRBD2 matching 7 bases. Germline CDR1 and CDR2: MDHEN and SYDVKM. The V and J ends lost 7 bases and 5 bases, in that order; junction bases with no gene match: 7. The CDR3 consists of 13 residues. Full variable domain (rest looked up from reference TRBV28 and TRBJ2-5): DVKVTQSSRYLVKRTGEKVFLECVQDMDHENMFWYRQDPGLGLRLIYFSYDVKMKEKGDIPEGYSVSREKKERFSLILESASTNQTSMYLCASTREVWETQYFGPGTRLLVL.

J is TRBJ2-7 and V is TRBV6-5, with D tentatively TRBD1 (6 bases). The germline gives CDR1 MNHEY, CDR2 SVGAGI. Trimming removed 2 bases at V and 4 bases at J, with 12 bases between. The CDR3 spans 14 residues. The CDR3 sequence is CASSYGPGEYEQYV. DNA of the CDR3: TGTGCCAGCAGTTACGGGCCAGGGGAGTACGAGCAGTACGTC.

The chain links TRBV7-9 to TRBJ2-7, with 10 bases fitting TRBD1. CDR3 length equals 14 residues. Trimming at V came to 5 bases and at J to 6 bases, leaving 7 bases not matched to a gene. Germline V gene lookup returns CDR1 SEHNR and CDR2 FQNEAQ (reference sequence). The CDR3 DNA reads TGTGCCAGCAGCACCGGGACAGGGGTTCGCGAGCAGTACTTC. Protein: CASSTGTGVREQYF.

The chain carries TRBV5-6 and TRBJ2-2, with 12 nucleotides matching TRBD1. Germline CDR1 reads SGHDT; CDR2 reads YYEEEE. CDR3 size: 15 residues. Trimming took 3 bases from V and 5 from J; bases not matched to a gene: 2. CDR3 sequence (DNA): TGTGCCAGCAGCTGGGACAGGGGGCGTACCGGGGAGCTGTTTTTT. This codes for CASSWDRGRTGELFF.

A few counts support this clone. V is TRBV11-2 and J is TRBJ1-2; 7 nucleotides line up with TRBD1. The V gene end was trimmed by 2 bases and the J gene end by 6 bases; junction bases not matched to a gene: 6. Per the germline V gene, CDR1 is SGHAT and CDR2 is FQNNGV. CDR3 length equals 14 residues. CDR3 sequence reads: CASSLLEGAHGYTF. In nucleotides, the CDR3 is TGTGCCAGCAGCTTACTAGAGGGGGCCCATGGCTACACCTTC.

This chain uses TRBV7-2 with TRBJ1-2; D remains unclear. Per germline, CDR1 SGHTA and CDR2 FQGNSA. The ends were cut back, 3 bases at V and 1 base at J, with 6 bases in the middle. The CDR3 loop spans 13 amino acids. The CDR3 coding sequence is TGTGCCAGCAGCTTTGGCAATAACTATGGCTACACCTTC. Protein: CASSFGNNYGYTF.

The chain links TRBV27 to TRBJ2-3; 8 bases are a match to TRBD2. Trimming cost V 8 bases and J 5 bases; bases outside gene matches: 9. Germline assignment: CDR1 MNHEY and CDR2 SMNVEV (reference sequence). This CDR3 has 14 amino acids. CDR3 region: CASSTIAGRDTQYF. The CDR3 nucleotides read TGTGCCAGCTCGACTATAGCGGGGAGAGATACGCAGTATTTT.

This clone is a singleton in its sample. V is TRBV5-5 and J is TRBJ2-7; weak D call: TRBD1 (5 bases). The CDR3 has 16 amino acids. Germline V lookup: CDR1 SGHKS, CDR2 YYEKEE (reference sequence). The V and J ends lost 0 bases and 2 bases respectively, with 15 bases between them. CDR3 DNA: TGTGCCAGCAGCTTGGACAGGCAGGTTCTAACCTACGAGCAGTACTTC. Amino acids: CASSLDRQVLTYEQYF.

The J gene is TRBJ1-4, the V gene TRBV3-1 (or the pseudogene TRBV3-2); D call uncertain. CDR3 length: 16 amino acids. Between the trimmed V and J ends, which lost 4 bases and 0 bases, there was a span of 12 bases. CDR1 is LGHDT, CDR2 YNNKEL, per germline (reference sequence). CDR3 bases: TGTGCCAGCAGCCGACTAGACCCCGCAACTAATGAAAAACTGTTTTTT. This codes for CASSRLDPATNEKLFF.

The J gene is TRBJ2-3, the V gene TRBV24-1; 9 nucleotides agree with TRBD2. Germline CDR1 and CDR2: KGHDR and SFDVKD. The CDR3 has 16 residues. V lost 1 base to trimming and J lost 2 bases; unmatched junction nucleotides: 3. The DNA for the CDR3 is TGTGCCACCAGTGATTTCGGCGGGGGGGCCACAGATACGCAGTATTTT. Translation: CATSDFGGGATDTQYF.